These 14 T cell receptor beta chains were sequenced from one sample in a study of blood T cell repertoires in COVID-19. Assay used: immunoSEQ multiplex PCR; TCRdb lists only in-frame clones, some missing. Of fewer than 250,000 clones listed, approximately 84% were seen once; the top ten hold roughly 3.2%. Input material: PBMCs or T cells enriched from blood (not recorded which). These receptors all come from a woman in her 30s who had recovered from COVID-19.

This clone was counted between two and nine times. This chain connects TRBV15 to TRBJ1-5, with 7 positions matching TRBD1. V lost 6 bases, J lost 3 bases, and 5 bases stayed unmatched. The germline gives CDR1 LNHNV, CDR2 YYDKDF (reference sequence). The CDR3 is 14 amino acids. DNA for the CDR3: TGTGCCACCAGTTTGGGGACAGCCAATCAGCCCCAGCATTTT. This sequence encodes CATSLGTANQPQHF.

The chain couples TRBV15 to TRBJ2-5; D call uncertain. Germline V gene sequence: CDR1 LNHNV, CDR2 YYDKDF (reference sequence). Trimming took off 0 bases at V and 5 bases at J, with 7 bases between the two ends. The length of the CDR3 is 13 residues. CDR3 nucleotide sequence: TGTGCCACCAGCAGAGACCCGGTTGAGACCCAGTACTTC. This gives the protein CATSRDPVETQYF. The entire variable domain, with the rest obtained from reference TRBV15 and TRBJ2-5, is as follows: DAMVIQNPRYQVTQFGKPVTLSCSQTLNHNVMYWYQQKSSQAPKLLFHYYDKDFNNEADTPDNFQSRRPNTSFCFLDIRSPGLGDTAMYLCATSRDPVETQYFGPGTRLLVL.

The V call is TRBV6-4, the J call TRBJ2-1, with 7 bases identical to TRBD1. After removal of 3 bases from V and 7 bases from J, the junction contained 21 bases not matched to a gene. The germline V gene has CDR1 MRHNA and CDR2 SNTAGT. This CDR3 comprises 19 residues. Here the CDR3 DNA reads TGTGCCAGCAGTGAATTCCCGCCTCTAATACAGGGGCGCGGGAATGAGCAGTTCTTC. This encodes CASSEFPPLIQGRGNEQFF.

The rearrangement joins TRBV27 to TRBJ1-6, with D maybe TRBD1 (5 bases). CDR1 is MNHEY, CDR2 SMNVEV, per germline (reference sequence). The CDR3 is 16 amino acids. V gave up 0 bases and J gave up 6 bases, with 12 bases separating them. CDR3 DNA sequence: TGTGCCAGCAGTTTATCCCCGACAGATCTTAATTCACCCCTCCACTTT. Residues: CASSLSPTDLNSPLHF.

V usage is TRBV4-2 and J usage is TRBJ1-4, with 12 bases that match TRBD1. This CDR3 region has 19 residues. J gave up 4 bases and V 2 bases, and 11 bases lay outside the gene matches. CDR1 is LGHNA, CDR2 YNFKEQ, per germline. The DNA of the CDR3 is TGTGCCAGCAGCCAACGCGGTAGGGACAGGGGGCGGGTTAATGAAAAACTGTTTTTT. It codes for CASSQRGRDRGRVNEKLFF.

The genes are TRBV7-2 and TRBJ2-2, with unresolved D. Germline-derived CDR1 and CDR2 are SGHTA and FQGNSA. Trimming took 1 base from V and 6 from J, leaving 12 bases between them. The length of the CDR3 is 15 residues. CDR3 sequence (DNA): TGTGCCAGCAGCTTAGATCTAGGAAGGCCCGGGGAGCTGTTTTTT. Translation gives CASSLDLGRPGELFF.

V is TRBV5-1 and J is TRBJ2-7; D is possibly TRBD1 (6 bases). Germline CDR1 SGHRS, CDR2 YFSETQ. V was clipped by 5 bases and J by 7 bases, with 16 bases between them. There are 13 residues in the CDR3. As DNA, the CDR3 is TGCGCCAGCAGGGAAACAGGGTCCCAAGAGCAGTACTTC. Its translation: CASRETGSQEQYF.

The chain couples TRBV5-4 to TRBJ2-7; D might be TRBD2 (5 bases). Trimming took off 2 bases at V and 6 bases at J, with 12 bases between the two ends. This CDR3 comprises 13 residues. Per the germline V gene, CDR1 is SGHNT and CDR2 is YYREEE (reference sequence). CDR3 sequence reads: CASSFFSSGEQYV. The CDR3 DNA follows: TGTGCCAGCAGCTTCTTTTCCAGCGGCGAGCAGTACGTC.

The genes are TRBV6-5 and TRBJ1-5; TRBD1 agrees at 7 bases. This CDR3 contains 15 residues. Losses at the gene ends were 1 base for V and 1 base for J; bases not matched to a gene: 1. The germline gives CDR1 MNHEY, CDR2 SVGAGI. The DNA for the CDR3 is TGTGCCAGCAGTTACTTCAGGGGGAGCAATCAGCCCCAGCATTTT. This encodes CASSYFRGSNQPQHF.

This clone was found a few times. The chain recombines TRBV6-5 with TRBJ1-2, with 8 bases identical to TRBD1. The CDR3 is 14 residues long. The J segment lost 7 bases and the V segment lost 1 base, leaving 5 bases of the junction unmatched. Looked up from germline, CDR1 is MNHEY and CDR2 is SVGAGI. CDR3 in DNA: TGTGCCAGCAGTTACTTCCCCCAGGGGGCTGGCTACACCTTC. It yields the protein CASSYFPQGAGYTF.

The chain recombines TRBV19 with TRBJ2-2, with 7 bases matching TRBD2. This CDR3 is built from 14 residues. J was trimmed by 4 bases and V by 3 bases; bases with no gene match: 2. Looked up from germline, CDR1 is LNHDA and CDR2 is SQIVND (reference sequence). The CDR3 coding sequence is TGTGCCAGTAGTATGTCGGGGGGCACCGGGGAGCTGTTTTTT. Its protein is CASSMSGGTGELFF.

The CDR3 sequence: CASSLAQGSTYEQYF. The CDR3 nucleotides read TGCGCCAGCAGCTTAGCACAGGGGAGTACGTACGAGCAGTACTTC. V is TRBV5-1 and J is TRBJ2-7; TRBD1 matches at 7 bases. J was trimmed by 4 bases and V by 2 bases; bases with no gene match: 9. The CDR3 totals 15 residues. Germline values: CDR1 SGHRS, CDR2 YFSETQ.

J is TRBJ1-1 and V is TRBV7-9, with D possibly matching TRBD1 (6 bases). V lost 2 bases and J lost 5, with 15 bases in between. The CDR3 is 15 amino acids. CDR1 is SEHNR, CDR2 FQNEAQ, per germline (reference sequence). The CDR3 sequence is CASSLLDRSATEAFF. The CDR3 DNA reads TGTGCCAGCAGCTTATTAGACAGGTCCGCAACTGAAGCTTTCTTT.

This clone was counted a single time. V and J are TRBV2 and TRBJ1-4; 10 nucleotides align to TRBD1. The V segment lost 10 bases and the J segment 8 bases; nucleotides outside the gene matches: 7. Germline CDR1 and CDR2: SNHLY and FYNNEI. The CDR3 runs to 13 residues. The CDR3 loop reads CATEGQGQEKLFF. The CDR3 nucleotides are TGTGCCACCGAGGGACAGGGGCAAGAAAAACTGTTTTTT. The whole variable domain, filled in from reference TRBV2 and TRBJ1-4, reads EPEVTQTPSHQVTQMGQEVILRCVPISNHLYFYWYRQILGQKVEFLVSFYNNEISEKSEIFDDQFSVERPDGSNFTLKIRSTKLEDSAMYFCATEGQGQEKLFFGSGTQLSVL.